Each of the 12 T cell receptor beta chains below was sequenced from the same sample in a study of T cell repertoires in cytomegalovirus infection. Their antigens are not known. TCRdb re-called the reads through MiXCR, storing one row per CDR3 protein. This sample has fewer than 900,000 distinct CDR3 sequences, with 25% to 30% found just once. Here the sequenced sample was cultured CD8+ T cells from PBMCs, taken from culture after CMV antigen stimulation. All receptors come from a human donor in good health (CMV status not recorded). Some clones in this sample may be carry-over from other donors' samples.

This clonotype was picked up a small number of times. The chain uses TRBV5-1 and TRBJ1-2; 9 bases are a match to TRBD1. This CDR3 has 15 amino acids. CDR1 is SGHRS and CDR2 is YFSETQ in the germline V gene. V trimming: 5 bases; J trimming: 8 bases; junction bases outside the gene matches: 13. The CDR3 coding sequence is TGCGCCAGCAGATACCGGGACAGGGCATCAGAAGGCTACACCTTC. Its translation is CASRYRDRASEGYTF.

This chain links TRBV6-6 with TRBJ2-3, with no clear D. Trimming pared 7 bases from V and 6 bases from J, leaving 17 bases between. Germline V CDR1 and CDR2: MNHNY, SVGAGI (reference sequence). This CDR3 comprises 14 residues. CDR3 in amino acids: CASKNTGAVDTQYF. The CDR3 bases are TGTGCCAGCAAAAACACGGGCGCCGTGGATACGCAGTATTTT.

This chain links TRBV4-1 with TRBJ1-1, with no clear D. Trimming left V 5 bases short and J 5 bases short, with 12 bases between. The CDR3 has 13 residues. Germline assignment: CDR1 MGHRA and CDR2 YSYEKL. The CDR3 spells CASSVSYGTEAFF. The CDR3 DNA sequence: TGCGCCAGCAGCGTATCTTACGGAACTGAAGCTTTCTTT.

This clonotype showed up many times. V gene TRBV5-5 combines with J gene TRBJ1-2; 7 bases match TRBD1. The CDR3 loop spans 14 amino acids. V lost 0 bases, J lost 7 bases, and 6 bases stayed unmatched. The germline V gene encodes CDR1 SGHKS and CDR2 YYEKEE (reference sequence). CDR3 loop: CASSLEGGLSGYTF. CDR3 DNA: TGTGCCAGCAGCTTGGAAGGGGGCCTCAGTGGCTACACCTTC.

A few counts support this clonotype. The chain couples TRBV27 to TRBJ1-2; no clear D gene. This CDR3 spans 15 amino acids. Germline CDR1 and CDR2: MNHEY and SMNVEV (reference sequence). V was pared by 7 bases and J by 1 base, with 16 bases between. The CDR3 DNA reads TGTGCCAGCAAACTTGTACACCACCGTAACTATGGCTACACCTTC. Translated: CASKLVHHRNYGYTF.

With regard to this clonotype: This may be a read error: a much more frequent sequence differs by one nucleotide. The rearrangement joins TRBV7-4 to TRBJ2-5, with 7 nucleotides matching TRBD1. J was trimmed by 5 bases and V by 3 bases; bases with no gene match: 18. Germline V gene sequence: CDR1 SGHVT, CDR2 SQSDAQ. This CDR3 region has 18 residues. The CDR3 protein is CASSLYSSGDRELETQYF. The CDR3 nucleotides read TGTGCCAGCAGCTTGTATTCCTCCGGCGACAGGGAGTTGGAGACCCAGTACTTC.

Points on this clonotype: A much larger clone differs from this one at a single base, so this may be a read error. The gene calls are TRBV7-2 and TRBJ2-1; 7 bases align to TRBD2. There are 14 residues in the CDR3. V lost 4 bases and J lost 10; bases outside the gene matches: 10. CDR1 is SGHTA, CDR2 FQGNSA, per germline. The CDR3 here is CASSSSGTKGEQFF. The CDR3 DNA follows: TGTGCCAGCAGCTCCAGCGGGACCAAGGGGGAGCAGTTCTTC.

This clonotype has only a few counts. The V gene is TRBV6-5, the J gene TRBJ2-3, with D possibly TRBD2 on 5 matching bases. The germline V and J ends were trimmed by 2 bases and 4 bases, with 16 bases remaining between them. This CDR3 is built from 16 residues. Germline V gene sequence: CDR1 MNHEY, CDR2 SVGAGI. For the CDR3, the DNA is TGTGCCAGCAGTTACCTCCTAGCCTCCCGATCAGATACGCAGTATTTT. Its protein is CASSYLLASRSDTQYF.

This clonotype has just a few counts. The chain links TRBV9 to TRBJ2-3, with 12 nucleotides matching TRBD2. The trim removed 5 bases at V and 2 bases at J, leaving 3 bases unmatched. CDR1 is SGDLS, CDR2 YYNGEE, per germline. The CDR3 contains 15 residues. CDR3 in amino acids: CASSGLAGPTDTQYF. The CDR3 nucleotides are TGTGCCAGCAGTGGACTAGCGGGGCCCACAGATACGCAGTATTTT.

The CDR3 nucleotides read TGCGCCAGCAGTGATCAGACGGCCTATGGCTACACCTTC. It specifies CASSDQTAYGYTF. The rearrangement links TRBV10-2 to TRBJ1-2; D unclear. V lost 3 bases and J 4 bases, leaving 9 bases between the germline ends. Germline CDR1 reads WSHSY; CDR2 reads SAAADI. This CDR3 comprises 13 residues.

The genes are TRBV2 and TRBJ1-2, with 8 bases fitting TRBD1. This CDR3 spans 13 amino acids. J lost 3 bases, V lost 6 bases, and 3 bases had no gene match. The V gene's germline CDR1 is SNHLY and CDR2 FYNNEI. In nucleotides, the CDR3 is TGTGCCAGCAGCGGGACAGGCGACTATGGCTACACCTTC. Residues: CASSGTGDYGYTF.

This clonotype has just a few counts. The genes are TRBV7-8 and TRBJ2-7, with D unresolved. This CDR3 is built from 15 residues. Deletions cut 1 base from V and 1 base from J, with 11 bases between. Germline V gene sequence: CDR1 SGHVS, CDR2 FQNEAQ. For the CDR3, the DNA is TGTGCCAGCAGCTTAGGATTTGGGTTTTCCTACGAGCAGTACTTC. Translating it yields CASSLGFGFSYEQYF.